The 10 T cell receptor beta chains reported below all come from one sample, sequenced in a study of T cell responses to AZD1222 COVID-19 vaccine. Profiled with immunoSEQ multiplex PCR; TCRdb holds only in-frame clones, not every one. The data contain some 200,000 clones, 93% of them singletons. The input for sequencing was peripheral blood, taken on day 0 of MenACWY control vaccination. The receptor set was obtained from an adult in good health.

V and J are TRBV5-1 and TRBJ2-3; TRBD1 or TRBD2 may be the D gene (6 bases each). V lost 1 base to trimming and J lost 2 bases, with 11 bases between them. The CDR3 is 15 amino acids. CDR1 is SGHRS and CDR2 is YFSETQ in the germline V gene. CDR3 in amino acids: CASSLTGANTDTQYF. CDR3 coding DNA: TGCGCCAGCAGCTTGACGGGGGCTAACACAGATACGCAGTATTTT.

The chain couples TRBV5-1 to TRBJ2-5; D gene uncertain. Germline CDR1 is SGHRS and CDR2 is YFSETQ. The CDR3 totals 14 residues. Trimming pared 1 base from V and 2 bases from J, leaving 9 bases between. The DNA of the CDR3 is TGCGCCAGCAGCTTGAGCGCTTCTCAAGAGACCCAGTACTTC. It translates to CASSLSASQETQYF.

DNA for the CDR3: TGTGCCAGCACGGGCCAGCTGAACACTGAAGCTTTCTTT. Translating it yields CASTGQLNTEAFF. J is TRBJ1-1 and V is TRBV2, with unresolved D. Trimming pared 7 bases from V and 0 bases from J, leaving 9 bases between. The V gene's germline CDR1 is SNHLY and CDR2 FYNNEI. CDR3 length: 13 residues.

This clone has only one observation. The chain recombines TRBV6-5 with TRBJ1-6, with D possibly matching TRBD1 (5 bases). V gave up 8 bases and J gave up 4 bases, with 9 bases separating them. The CDR3 consists of 13 residues. CDR1 is MNHEY and CDR2 is SVGAGI in the germline V gene. In DNA form, the CDR3 reads TGTGCCAGCTTCAAGGGGTATAATTCACCCCTCCACTTT. Its protein product is CASFKGYNSPLHF.

The gene calls are TRBV28 and TRBJ1-1; the match to TRBD1 covers 9 bases. The CDR3 covers 16 residues. Unmatched junction bases numbered 7, after V lost 2 bases and J lost 3 bases. CDR1 and CDR2 from the germline V gene are MDHEN and SYDVKM. CDR3 bases: TGTGCCAGCAGTTTAGGGGGACAGGGTCCTCACACTGAAGCTTTCTTT. This sequence encodes CASSLGGQGPHTEAFF.

This chain uses TRBV4-1 with TRBJ1-2; 9 positions match TRBD1. Trimming cost V 3 bases and J 5 bases; bases outside gene matches: 4. CDR1 and CDR2 (germline): MGHRA, YSYEKL. CDR3 length: 14 residues. The CDR3 DNA sequence: TGCGCCAGCAGCCATGTACAGGGGGCTTATGGCTACACCTTC. Translated, it gives CASSHVQGAYGYTF.

V and J are TRBV27 and TRBJ1-5; possible D gene TRBD1, 6 bases. The CDR3 runs 14 residues. V dropped 2 bases and J dropped 2 bases, with 7 bases sitting between them. Germline V gene data show CDR1 as MNHEY and CDR2 as SMNVEV (reference sequence). The CDR3 DNA sequence: TGTGCCAGCAGTTTAAACAGGGGCAATCAGCCCCAGCATTTT. Protein product: CASSLNRGNQPQHF.

This rearrangement joins TRBV27 to TRBJ2-7; 8 positions match TRBD1. With V trimmed by 0 bases and J by 1 base, 8 bases remained unmatched. Germline-derived CDR1 and CDR2 are MNHEY and SMNVEV (reference sequence). This CDR3 region has 17 residues. The CDR3 bases are TGTGCCAGCAGTTTATCGTTAGTCGGGACAGGATCCTACGAGCAGTACTTC. It codes for CASSLSLVGTGSYEQYF.

The chain couples TRBV28 to TRBJ1-3; D is undetermined. The CDR3 is 17 amino acids. Germline V gives CDR1 MDHEN, CDR2 SYDVKM. V lost 2 bases to trimming and J lost 0 bases, with 14 bases between them. The CDR3 coding sequence is TGTGCCAGCAGTTTAAATGGGTACAGAAGCTCTGGAAACACCATATATTTT. It codes for CASSLNGYRSSGNTIYF.

This clone was recorded once. The chain carries TRBV5-1 and TRBJ2-2; D ambiguous. The CDR3 consists of 12 residues. The germline V gene encodes CDR1 SGHRS and CDR2 YFSETQ. Trimming left V 0 bases short and J 10 bases short, with 7 bases between. The CDR3: CASSLGVEELFF. The CDR3 DNA is TGCGCCAGCAGCTTGGGGGTGGAGGAGCTGTTTTTT.